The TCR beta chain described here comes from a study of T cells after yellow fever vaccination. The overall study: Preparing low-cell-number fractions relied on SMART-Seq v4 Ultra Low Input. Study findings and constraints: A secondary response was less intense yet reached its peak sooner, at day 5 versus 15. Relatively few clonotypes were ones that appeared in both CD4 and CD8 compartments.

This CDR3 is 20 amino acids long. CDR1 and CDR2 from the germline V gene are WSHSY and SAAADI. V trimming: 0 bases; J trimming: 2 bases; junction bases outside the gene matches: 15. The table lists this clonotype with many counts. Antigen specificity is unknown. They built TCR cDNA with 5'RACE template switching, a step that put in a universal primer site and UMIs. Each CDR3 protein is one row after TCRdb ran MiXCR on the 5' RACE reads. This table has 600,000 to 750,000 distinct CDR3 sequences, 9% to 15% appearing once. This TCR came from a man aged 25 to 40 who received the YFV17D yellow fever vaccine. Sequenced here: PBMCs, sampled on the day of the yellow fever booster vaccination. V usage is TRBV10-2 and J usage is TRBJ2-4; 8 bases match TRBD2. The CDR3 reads CASSESLFVGTRPTKNIQYF. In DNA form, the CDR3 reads TGCGCCAGCAGTGAGTCTCTTTTTGTTGGGACTAGACCGACCAAAAACATTCAGTACTTC.